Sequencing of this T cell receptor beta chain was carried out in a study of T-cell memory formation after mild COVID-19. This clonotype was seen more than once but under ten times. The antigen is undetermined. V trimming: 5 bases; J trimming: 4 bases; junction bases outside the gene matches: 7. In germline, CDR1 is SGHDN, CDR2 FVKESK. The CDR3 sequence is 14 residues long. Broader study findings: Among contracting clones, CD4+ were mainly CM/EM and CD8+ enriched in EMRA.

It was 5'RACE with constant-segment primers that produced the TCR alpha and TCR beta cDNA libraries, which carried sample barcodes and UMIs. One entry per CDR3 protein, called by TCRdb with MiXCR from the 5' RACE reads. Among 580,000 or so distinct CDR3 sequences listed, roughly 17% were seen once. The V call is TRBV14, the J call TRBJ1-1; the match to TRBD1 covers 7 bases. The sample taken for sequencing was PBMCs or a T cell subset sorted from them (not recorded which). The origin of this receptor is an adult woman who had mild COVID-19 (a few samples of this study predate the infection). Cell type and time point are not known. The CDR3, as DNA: TGTGCCAGCAGCTCATACAGGGGTCCCACTGAAGCTTTCTTT. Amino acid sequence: CASSSYRGPTEAFF.